The 3 T cell receptor beta chains in this list originate from one sample, sequenced in a study of CD4 T cells in relation to SARS-CoV-2 and coronaviruses. These receptors are not linked to any known antigen. The data were produced by immunoSEQ multiplex PCR, yet TCRdb's version contains in-frame clones alone and is incomplete. The table shows some 43,000 clones, with almost 85% occurring only once. The sequenced material came from naive CD4+ T cells from PBMCs, cultured in vitro. The subset was: naive CD4+ T cells isolated by negative enrichment. These receptors all stem from an adult with COVID-19.

The chain employs TRBV7-9 and TRBJ1-2; TRBD1 matches 7 bases. V was pared by 3 bases and J by 0 bases, with 7 bases of the junction left unmatched. CDR3 size: 16 residues. Per germline, CDR1 SEHNR and CDR2 FQNEAQ (reference sequence). The CDR3 region is CASSFVTGAANYGYTF. The CDR3 DNA is TGTGCCAGCAGCTTTGTAACAGGGGCGGCTAACTATGGCTACACCTTC.

J is TRBJ2-7 and V is TRBV27; maybe TRBD1 (5 bases). This CDR3 has 14 amino acids. Germline V CDR1 and CDR2: MNHEY, SMNVEV (reference sequence). V lost 1 base and J 1 base, leaving 8 bases between the germline ends. CDR3 amino acids: CASSLFGQSYEQYF. The CDR3 DNA is TGTGCCAGCAGTTTATTTGGACAATCCTACGAGCAGTACTTC.

This CDR3 reads CATSRGAGPGELFF. CDR3 bases: TGTGCCACCAGCAGGGGAGCGGGGCCGGGGGAGCTGTTTTTT. The genes are TRBV15 and TRBJ2-2, with TRBD2 matching 7 bases. J was trimmed by 8 bases and V by 3 bases; bases with no gene match: 6. Looked up from germline, CDR1 is LNHNV and CDR2 is YYDKDF (reference sequence). The CDR3 is 14 residues long.